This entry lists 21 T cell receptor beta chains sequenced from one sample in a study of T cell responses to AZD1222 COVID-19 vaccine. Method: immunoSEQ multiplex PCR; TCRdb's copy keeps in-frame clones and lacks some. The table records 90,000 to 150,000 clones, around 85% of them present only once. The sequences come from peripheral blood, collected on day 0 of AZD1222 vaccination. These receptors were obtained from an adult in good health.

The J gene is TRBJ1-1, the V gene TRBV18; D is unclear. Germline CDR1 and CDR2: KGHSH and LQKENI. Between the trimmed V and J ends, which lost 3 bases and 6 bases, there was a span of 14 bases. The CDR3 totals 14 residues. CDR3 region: CASSPRQPAAEAFF. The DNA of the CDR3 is TGTGCCAGCTCACCGAGGCAGCCGGCGGCTGAAGCTTTCTTT. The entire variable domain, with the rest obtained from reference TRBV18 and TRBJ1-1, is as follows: NAGVMQNPRHLVRRRGQEARLRCSPMKGHSHVYWYRQLPEEGLKFMVYLQKENIIDESGMPKERFSAEFPKEGPSILRIQQVVRGDSAAYFCASSPRQPAAEAFFGQGTRLTVV.

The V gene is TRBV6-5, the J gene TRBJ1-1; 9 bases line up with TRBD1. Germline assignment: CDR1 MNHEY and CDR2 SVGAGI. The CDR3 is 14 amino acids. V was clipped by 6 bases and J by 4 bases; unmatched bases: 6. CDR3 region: CASSATGGVTEAFF. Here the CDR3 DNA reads TGTGCCAGCAGCGCGACAGGGGGGGTCACTGAAGCTTTCTTT.

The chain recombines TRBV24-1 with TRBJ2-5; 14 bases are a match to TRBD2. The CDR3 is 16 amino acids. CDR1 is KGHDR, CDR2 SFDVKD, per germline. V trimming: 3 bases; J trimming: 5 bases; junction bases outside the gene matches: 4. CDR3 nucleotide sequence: TGTGCCACCAGTGATCCGGGACTAGCGGGAGAGGAGACCCAGTACTTC. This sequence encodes CATSDPGLAGEETQYF.

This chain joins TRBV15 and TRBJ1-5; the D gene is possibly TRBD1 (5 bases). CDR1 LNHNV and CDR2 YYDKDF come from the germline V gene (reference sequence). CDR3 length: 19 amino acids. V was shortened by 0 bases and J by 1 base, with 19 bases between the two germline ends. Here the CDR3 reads CATSRDPRVGDYSNQPQHF. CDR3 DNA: TGTGCCACCAGCAGAGATCCCCGAGTAGGGGACTACAGCAATCAGCCCCAGCATTTT.

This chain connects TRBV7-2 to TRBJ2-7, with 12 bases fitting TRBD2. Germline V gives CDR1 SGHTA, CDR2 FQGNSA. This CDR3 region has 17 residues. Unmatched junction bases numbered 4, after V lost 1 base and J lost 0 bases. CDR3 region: CASSLGSSGRVSYEQYF. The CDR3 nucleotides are TGTGCCAGCAGCTTAGGGTCTAGCGGGAGGGTCTCCTACGAGCAGTACTTC. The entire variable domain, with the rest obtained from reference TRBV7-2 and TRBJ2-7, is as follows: GAGVSQSPSNKVTEKGKDVELRCDPISGHTALYWYRQSLGQGLEFLIYFQGNSAPDKSGLPSDRFSAERTGGSVSTLTIQRTQQEDSAVYLCASSLGSSGRVSYEQYFGPGTRLTVT.

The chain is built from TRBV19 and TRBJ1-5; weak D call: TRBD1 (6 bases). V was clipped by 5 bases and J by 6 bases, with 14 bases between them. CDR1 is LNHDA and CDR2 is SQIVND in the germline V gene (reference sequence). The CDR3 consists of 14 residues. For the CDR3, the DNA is TGTGCCAGTAGTGTGACAGGTGGGGCTCAGCCCCAGCATTTT. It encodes CASSVTGGAQPQHF.

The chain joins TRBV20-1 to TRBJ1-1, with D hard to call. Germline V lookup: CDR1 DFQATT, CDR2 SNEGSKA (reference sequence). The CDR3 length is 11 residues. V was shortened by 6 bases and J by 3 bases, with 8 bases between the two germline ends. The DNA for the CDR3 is TGCAGTGCCGGAGGAGACACTGAAGCTTTCTTT. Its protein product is CSAGGDTEAFF.

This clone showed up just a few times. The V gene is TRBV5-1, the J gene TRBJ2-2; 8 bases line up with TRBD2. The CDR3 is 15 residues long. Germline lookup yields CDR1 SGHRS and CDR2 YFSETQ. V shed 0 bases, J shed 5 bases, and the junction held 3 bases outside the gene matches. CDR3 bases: TGCGCCAGCAGCTTGGGGACTAGCTTAACCGGGGAGCTGTTTTTT. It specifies CASSLGTSLTGELFF.

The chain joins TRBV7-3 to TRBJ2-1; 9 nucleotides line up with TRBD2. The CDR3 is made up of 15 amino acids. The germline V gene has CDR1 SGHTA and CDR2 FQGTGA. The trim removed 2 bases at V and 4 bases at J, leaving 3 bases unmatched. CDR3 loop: CASSLDAGGYNEQFF. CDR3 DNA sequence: TGTGCCAGCAGCTTAGACGCGGGAGGGTACAATGAGCAGTTCTTC. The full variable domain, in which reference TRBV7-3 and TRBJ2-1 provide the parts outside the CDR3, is GAGVSQTPSNKVTEKGKYVELRCDPISGHTALYWYRQSLGQGPEFLIYFQGTGAADDSGLPNDRFFAVRPEGSVSTLKIQRTERGDSAVYLCASSLDAGGYNEQFFGPGTRLTVL.

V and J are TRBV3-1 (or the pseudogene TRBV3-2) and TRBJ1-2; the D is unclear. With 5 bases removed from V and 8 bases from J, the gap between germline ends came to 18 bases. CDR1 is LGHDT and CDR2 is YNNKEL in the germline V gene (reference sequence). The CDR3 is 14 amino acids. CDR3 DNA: TGTGCCAGCAGCGTCTCATCGGGGATGGCAGGCTACACCTTC. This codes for CASSVSSGMAGYTF.

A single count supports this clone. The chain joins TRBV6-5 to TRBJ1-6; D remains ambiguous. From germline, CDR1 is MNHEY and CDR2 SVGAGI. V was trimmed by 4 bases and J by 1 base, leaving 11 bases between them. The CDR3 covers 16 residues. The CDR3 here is CASSSGEYSYNSPLHF. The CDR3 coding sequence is TGTGCCAGCAGTTCCGGGGAGTATTCCTATAATTCACCCCTCCACTTT.

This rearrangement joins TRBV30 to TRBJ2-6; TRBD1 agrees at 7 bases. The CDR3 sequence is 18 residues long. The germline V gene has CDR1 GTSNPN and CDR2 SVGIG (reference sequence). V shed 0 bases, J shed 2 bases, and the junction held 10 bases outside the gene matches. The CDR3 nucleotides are TGTGCCTGGAGTGTAACACCGGGACAGAGGACTGGGGCCAACGTCCTGACTTTC. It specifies CAWSVTPGQRTGANVLTF. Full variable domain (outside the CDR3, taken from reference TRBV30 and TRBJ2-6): SQTIHQWPATLVQPVGSPLSLECTVEGTSNPNLYWYRQAAGRGLQLLFYSVGIGQISSEVPQNLSASRPQDRQFILSSKKLLLSDSGFYLCAWSVTPGQRTGANVLTFGAGSRLTVL.

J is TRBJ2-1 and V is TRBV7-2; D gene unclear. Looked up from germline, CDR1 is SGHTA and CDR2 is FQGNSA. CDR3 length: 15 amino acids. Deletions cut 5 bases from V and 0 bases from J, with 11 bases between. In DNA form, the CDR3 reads TGTGCCAGCAGCGTTGATATGAGCTCCTACAATGAGCAGTTCTTC. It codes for CASSVDMSSYNEQFF.

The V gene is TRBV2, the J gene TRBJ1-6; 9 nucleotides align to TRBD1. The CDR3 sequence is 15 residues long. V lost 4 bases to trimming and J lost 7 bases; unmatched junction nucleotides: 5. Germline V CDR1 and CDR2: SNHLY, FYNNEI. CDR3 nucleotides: TGTGCCAGCAGTGGGGGGACAGGGAAAAATTCACCCCTCCACTTT. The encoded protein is CASSGGTGKNSPLHF.

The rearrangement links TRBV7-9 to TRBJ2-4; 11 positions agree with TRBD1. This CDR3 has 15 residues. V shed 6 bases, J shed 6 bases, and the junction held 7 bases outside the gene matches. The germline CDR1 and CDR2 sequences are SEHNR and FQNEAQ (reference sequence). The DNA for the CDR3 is TGTGCCAGCAGATACCCCGGGACAGGGGGAAACATTCAGTACTTC. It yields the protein CASRYPGTGGNIQYF.

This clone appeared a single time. The CDR3 is CASRTDQPQHF. The CDR3 DNA follows: TGTGCCAGCAGAACTGATCAGCCCCAGCATTTT. The chain has TRBV27 and TRBJ1-5; D remains ambiguous. CDR1 MNHEY and CDR2 SMNVEV come from the germline V gene (reference sequence). The CDR3 length is 11 residues. The ends were cut back, 6 bases at V and 5 bases at J, with 5 bases in the middle.

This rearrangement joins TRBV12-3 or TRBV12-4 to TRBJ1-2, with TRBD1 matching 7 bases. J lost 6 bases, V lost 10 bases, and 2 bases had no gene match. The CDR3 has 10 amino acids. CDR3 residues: CATRGNGYTF. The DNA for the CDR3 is TGTGCCACCAGGGGGAATGGCTACACCTTC.

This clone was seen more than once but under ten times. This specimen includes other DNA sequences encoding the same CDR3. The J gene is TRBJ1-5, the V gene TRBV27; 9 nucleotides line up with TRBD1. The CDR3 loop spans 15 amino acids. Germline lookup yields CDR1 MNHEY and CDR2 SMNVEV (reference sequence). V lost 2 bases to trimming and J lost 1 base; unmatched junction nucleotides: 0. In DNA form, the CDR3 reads TGTGCCAGCAGTTTAGGACAGGGGAGCAATCAGCCCCAGCATTTT. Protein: CASSLGQGSNQPQHF.

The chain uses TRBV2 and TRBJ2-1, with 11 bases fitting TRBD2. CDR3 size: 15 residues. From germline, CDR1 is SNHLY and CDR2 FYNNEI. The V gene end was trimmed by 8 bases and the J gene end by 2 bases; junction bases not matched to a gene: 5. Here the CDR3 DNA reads TGTGCCAGCCCGTTGACTAGCGGGACCTACAATGAGCAGTTCTTC. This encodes CASPLTSGTYNEQFF.

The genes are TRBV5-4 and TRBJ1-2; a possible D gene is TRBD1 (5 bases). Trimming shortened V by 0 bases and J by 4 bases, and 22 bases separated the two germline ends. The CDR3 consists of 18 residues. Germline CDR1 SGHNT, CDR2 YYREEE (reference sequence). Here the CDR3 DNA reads TGTGCCAGCAGCTTGGGATTGGTCGGGGGAGGAGGTCTCTATGGCTACACCTTC. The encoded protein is CASSLGLVGGGGLYGYTF.

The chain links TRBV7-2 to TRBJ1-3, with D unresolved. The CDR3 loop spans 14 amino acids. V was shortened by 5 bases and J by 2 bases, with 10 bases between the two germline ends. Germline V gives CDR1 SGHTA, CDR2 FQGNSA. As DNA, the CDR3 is TGTGCCAGCAGCCAACAGCACCCTGGAAACACCATATATTTT. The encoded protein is CASSQQHPGNTIYF.